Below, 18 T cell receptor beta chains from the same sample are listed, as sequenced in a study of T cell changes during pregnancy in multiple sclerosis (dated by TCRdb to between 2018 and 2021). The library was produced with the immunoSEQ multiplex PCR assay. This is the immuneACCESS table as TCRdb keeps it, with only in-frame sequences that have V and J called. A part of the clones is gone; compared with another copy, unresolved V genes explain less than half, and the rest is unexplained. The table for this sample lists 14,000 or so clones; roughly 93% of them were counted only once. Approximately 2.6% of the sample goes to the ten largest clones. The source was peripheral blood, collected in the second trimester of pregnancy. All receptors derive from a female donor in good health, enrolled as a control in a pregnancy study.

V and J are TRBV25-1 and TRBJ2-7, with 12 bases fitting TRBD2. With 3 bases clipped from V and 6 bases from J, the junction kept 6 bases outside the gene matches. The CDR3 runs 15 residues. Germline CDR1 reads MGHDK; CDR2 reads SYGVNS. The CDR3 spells CASSDPRTSGTEQYF. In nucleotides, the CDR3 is TGTGCCAGCAGTGATCCACGGACTAGCGGGACCGAGCAGTACTTC.

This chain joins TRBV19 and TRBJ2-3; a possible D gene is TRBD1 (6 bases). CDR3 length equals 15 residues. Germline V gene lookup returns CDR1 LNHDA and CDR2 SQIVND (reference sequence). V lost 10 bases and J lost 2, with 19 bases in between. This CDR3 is CATRQALISTDTQYF. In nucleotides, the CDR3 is TGTGCCACCCGACAGGCCCTAATTTCCACAGATACGCAGTATTTT.

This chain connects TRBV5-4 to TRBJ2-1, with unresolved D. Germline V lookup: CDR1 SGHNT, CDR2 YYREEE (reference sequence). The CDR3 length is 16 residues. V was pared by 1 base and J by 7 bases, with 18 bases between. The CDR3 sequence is CASSLPIPPPGNEQFF. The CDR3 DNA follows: TGTGCCAGCAGCTTGCCGATTCCGCCGCCCGGGAATGAGCAGTTCTTC.

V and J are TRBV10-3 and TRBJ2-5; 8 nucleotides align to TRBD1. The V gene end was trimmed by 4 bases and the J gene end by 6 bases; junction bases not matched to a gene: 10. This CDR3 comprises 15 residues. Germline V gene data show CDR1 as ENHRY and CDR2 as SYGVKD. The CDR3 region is CAISGGQGAIQTQYF. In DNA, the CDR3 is TGTGCCATCAGTGGGGGGCAGGGGGCCATACAGACCCAGTACTTC.

The CDR3 DNA follows: TGTGCCAGCAGCTTAGAGGGGCCTGTAAATGAAAAACTGTTTTTT. It encodes CASSLEGPVNEKLFF. This chain links TRBV7-9 with TRBJ1-4; maybe TRBD1 (5 bases). CDR1 SEHNR and CDR2 FQNEAQ come from the germline V gene (reference sequence). CDR3 length equals 15 residues. V gave up 1 base and J gave up 5 bases, with 11 bases separating them.

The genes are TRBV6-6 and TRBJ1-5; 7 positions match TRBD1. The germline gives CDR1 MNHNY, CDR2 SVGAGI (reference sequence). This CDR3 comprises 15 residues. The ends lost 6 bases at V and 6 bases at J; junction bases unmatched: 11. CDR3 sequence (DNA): TGTGCCAGCAGCCCGGGACAGCTGGCAGGTCAGCCCCAGCATTTT. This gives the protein CASSPGQLAGQPQHF.

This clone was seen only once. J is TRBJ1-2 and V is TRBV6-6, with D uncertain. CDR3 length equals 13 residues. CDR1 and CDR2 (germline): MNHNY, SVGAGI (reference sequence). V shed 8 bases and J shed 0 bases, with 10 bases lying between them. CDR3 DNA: TGTGCCAGCGGGCCCACTTCTAACTATGGCTACACCTTC. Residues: CASGPTSNYGYTF.

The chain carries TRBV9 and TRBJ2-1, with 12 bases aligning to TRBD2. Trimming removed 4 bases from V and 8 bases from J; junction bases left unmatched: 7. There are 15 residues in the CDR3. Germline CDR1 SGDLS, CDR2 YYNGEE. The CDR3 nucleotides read TGTGCCAGCAGCTTAAGACTAGCGGGAGTTTATGAGCAGTTCTTC. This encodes CASSLRLAGVYEQFF.

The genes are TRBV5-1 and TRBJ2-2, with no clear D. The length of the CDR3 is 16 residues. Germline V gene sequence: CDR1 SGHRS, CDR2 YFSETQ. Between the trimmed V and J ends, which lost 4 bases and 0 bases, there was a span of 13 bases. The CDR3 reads CASSPNPHTNTGELFF. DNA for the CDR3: TGCGCCAGCAGCCCCAACCCTCACACGAACACCGGGGAGCTGTTTTTT.

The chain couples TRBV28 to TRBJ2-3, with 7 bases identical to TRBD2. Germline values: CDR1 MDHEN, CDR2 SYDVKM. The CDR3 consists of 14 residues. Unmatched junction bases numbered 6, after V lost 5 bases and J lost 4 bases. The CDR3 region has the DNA TGTGCCAGCAGTACTAGCGAGGCCTCAGATACGCAGTATTTT. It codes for CASSTSEASDTQYF. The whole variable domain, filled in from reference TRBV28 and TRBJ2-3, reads DVKVTQSSRYLVKRTGEKVFLECVQDMDHENMFWYRQDPGLGLRLIYFSYDVKMKEKGDIPEGYSVSREKKERFSLILESASTNQTSMYLCASSTSEASDTQYFGPGTRLTVL.

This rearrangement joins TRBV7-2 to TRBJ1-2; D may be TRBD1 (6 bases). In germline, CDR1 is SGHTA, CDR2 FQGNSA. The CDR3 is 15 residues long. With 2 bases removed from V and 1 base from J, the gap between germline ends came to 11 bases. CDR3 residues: CASSLQGPVNYGYTF. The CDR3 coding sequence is TGTGCCAGCAGCTTACAGGGGCCCGTTAACTATGGCTACACCTTC.

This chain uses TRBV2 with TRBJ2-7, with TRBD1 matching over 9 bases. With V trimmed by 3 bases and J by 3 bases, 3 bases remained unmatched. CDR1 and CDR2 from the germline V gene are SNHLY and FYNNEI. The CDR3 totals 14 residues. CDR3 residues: CASSEKTGGYEQYF. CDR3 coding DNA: TGTGCCAGCAGTGAGAAGACAGGGGGCTACGAGCAGTACTTC.

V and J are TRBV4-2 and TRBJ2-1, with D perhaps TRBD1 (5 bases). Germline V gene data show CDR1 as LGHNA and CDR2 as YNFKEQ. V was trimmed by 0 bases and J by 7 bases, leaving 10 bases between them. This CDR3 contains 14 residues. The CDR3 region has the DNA TGTGCCAGCAGCCAAGATTGGAAGGGGAATGAGCAGTTCTTC. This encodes CASSQDWKGNEQFF.

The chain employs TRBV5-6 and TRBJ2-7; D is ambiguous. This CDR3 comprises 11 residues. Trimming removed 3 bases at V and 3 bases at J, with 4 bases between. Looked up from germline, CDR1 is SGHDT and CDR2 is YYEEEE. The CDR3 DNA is TGTGCCAGCAGCTCCCTCTACGAGCAGTACTTC. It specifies CASSSLYEQYF.

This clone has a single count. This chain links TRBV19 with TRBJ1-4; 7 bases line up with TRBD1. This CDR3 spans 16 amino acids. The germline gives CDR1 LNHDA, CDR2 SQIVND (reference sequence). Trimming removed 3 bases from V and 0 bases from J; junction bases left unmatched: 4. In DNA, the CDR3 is TGTGCCAGTAGTATCGGACAGGTTGCAACTAATGAAAAACTGTTTTTT. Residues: CASSIGQVATNEKLFF.

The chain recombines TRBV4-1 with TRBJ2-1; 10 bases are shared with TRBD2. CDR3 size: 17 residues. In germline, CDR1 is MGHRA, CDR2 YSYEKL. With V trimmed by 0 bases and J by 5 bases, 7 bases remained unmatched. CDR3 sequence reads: CASSQDKSGGAHNEQFF. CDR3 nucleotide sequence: TGCGCCAGCAGCCAAGATAAGAGCGGGGGGGCCCACAATGAGCAGTTCTTC.

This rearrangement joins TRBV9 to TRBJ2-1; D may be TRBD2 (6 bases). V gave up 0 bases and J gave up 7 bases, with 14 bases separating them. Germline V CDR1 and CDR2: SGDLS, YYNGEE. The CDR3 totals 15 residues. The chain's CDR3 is CASSVDGSRGNEQFF. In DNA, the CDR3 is TGTGCCAGCAGCGTAGACGGGAGCCGCGGGAATGAGCAGTTCTTC.

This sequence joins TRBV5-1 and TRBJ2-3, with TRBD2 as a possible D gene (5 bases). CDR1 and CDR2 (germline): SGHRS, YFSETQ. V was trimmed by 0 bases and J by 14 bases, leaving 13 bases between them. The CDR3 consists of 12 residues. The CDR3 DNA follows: TGCGCCAGCAGCTTGGCGGACTCCCCCGCGTATTTT. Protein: CASSLADSPAYF. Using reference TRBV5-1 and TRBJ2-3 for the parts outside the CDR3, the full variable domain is KAGVTQTPRYLIKTRGQQVTLSCSPISGHRSVSWYQQTPGQGLQFLFEYFSETQRNKGNFPGRFSGRQFSNSRSEMNVSTLELGDSALYLCASSLADSPAYFGPGTRLTVL.